This T cell receptor (beta chain) was documented in a study of response to subunit inactivated influenza vaccine. Findings and limits, study-wide: Authors suggested each seasonal flu vaccination may recruit only limited numbers of new T cells.

This clonotype turned up a few times. Its matching antigen is unknown. Using its own MiXCR run on the RT-PCR reads, TCRdb lists one record per CDR3 protein. The sample holds about 190,000 distinct CDR3 sequences, 13% to 15% seen once. The CDR3 sequence is 14 residues long. Trimming pared 0 bases from V and 6 bases from J, leaving 11 bases between. Germline V gives CDR1 MGHRA, CDR2 YSYEKL. The sample here was CD8+ T cells sorted from PBMCs, taken roughly 5 days after vaccination. The rearrangement uses TRBV4-1 and TRBJ1-2; no clear D gene. The TCR was taken from a man aged 45-65 years who received an inactivated influenza vaccine. In DNA, the CDR3 is TGCGCCAGCAGCCAAGATTACAGCATAAATGGCTACACCTTC. Protein sequence: CASSQDYSINGYTF.